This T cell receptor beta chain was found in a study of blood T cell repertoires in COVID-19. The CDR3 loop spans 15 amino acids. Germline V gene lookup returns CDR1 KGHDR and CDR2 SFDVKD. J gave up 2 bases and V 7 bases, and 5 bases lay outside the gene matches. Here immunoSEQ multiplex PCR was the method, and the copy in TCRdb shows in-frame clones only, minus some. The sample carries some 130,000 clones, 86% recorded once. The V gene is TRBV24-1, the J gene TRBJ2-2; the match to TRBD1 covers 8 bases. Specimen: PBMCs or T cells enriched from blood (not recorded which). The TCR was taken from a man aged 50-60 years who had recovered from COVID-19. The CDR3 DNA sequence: TGTGCCACCAGAGGGACAGGAAGAAACACCGGGGAGCTGTTTTTT. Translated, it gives CATRGTGRNTGELFF.